The T cell receptor beta chain described here comes from a study of Ad26.COV2.S vaccination and SARS-CoV-2 variants. The CDR3 is made up of 14 amino acids. Per the germline V gene, CDR1 is MNHEY and CDR2 is SMNVEV (reference sequence). The V gene lost 3 bases and the J gene lost 0 bases, with 9 bases spanning the gap. Assay used: immunoSEQ multiplex PCR; TCRdb lists only in-frame clones, some missing. The table lists about 410,000 clones, roughly 90% of them singletons. Treatment described: roughly 18 received Ad26.COV2.S at low or high dose, single or two shots; several received placebo; per-sample allocation not given. Material that was analyzed had been drawn on day 63 after the first vaccine or placebo injection.

Here the sequenced sample was peripheral blood, taken in a trial of Ad26.COV2.S vaccine versus placebo. This chain joins TRBV27 and TRBJ2-7, with TRBD1 as a possible D gene (5 bases). This TCR was recovered from a person between 18 and 59 years old who received the Ad26.COV2.S COVID-19 vaccine or a placebo. CDR3 DNA: TGTGCCAGCAGTTTCCAGGGAAGCTCCTACGAGCAGTACTTC. As protein: CASSFQGSSYEQYF.